This TCR beta chain is drawn from a study of regulatory T cells in long-lasting Graves disease (dated by TCRdb to about 2021). Broadly, across the study: In the newly diagnosed Graves' disease group, patients had been taking antithyroid drugs for less than 3 months. This study used TCR sequencing and RNA sequencing of peripheral blood to compare persistent Graves' disease patients against newly diagnosed Graves' disease patients. The study was registered as a clinical trial and conducted in China. A total of about 35 samples underwent TCR sequencing, from around 13 patients with persistent Graves' disease and about 20 patients with newly diagnosed Graves' disease.

This clonotype was seen many times. There is no known antigen for this receptor. A much larger clone lies one base from this, so it may be a read error. Explained via the paper, the time point label denotes: newly diagnosed GD, antithyroid drugs for less than 3 months. RNA was extracted from PBMCs in TRIzol for both TCR sequencing and RNA sequencing. The diagnosis of Graves' disease followed American Thyroid Association guidelines. Patients were recruited from an endocrinology department in Xi'an, China. Each patient gave about 8.1 milliliters of peripheral blood, collected in an EDTA anticoagulant tube. Ficoll Paque Plus density gradient separation was used to isolate PBMCs, and no further T cell sorting was performed. RNA quality was checked with an Agilent 2100 Bioanalyzer and agarose gel, and concentration with a NanoDrop 2000. V and J lose 0 bases and 0 bases, and a span of 12 bases separates them. The CDR3 holds 17 amino acids from the cysteine to the phenylalanine. The entry retains the CDR3 DNA only, 51 bases that are in frame from base 1. The germline V gene supplies CDR1 KGHDR and CDR2 SFDVKD.

Library preparation employed multiplex PCR. Sequencing used an Illumina HiSeq 4000. TCR beta libraries were built with iRepertoire HTBI primers and Arm-PCR amplification of CDR3 regions. Before sequencing, the PCR products went through gel purification. Concerning the study's data processing: Across samples, around 62 TRBV and 14 TRBJ segments were identified and used for gene usage analysis of CDR3 amino acid clonotypes. COPE and FqMerger were used to merge the filtered high-quality paired reads into contigs. Contigs were aligned with BLAST to IMGT TRBV, TRBD and TRBJ reference genes, and CDR3 was defined per IMGT. Any clonotype with a frequency above 0.1% was counted as a highly expanded clone. Shannon entropy was used to measure repertoire diversity, and the Gini coefficient was used to measure V-J evenness. Clonotypes shared by more than one individual were considered public. The public reads were reprocessed in TCRdb via fastp at Q25 and MiXCR, keeping in-frame beta chains. Under each unique CDR3 protein, matching rows form one entry showing the most common genes and DNA. It is TCRdb's table, rather than the study itself, that gives the V and J calls and clone size. This sample gives approximately 300,000 distinct CDR3 sequences in total; 18% of them show up just once. The ten largest clones represent 35% to 45% of the sample.

The paper as a whole reports these results and caveats: TRBV28, TRBJ1-2 and TRBJ2-5 were preferentially used in persistent disease, while TRBV20-1 and TRBJ2-1 were favored in newly diagnosed disease. Sequencing and analysis were limited to the TCR beta chain. The study examined only peripheral blood because the primary lesion, thyroid tissue, could not be accessed. Compared with newly diagnosed patients, patients with persistent Graves' disease had lower TCR Shannon entropy and fewer highly expanded clones, which suggests clonal expansion. Persistent patients shared more public clonotypes among themselves (2,741) than newly diagnosed patients did (about 900). The small sample size was acknowledged by the authors as a limitation that may reduce accuracy.

The source material was peripheral blood mononuclear cells (PBMCs), sampled at new diagnosis, from a patient treated with antithyroid drugs. This sequence originates from a female donor with Graves disease. This chain is built from TRBV24-1 and TRBJ2-3; the D gene is unclear. The nucleotide sequence reads as follows: TGTGCCACCAGTGATTTGCTGACTGGCGGAAGCACAGATACGCAGTATTTT. Its translation is CATSDLLTGGSTDTQYF.